This T cell receptor beta chain originates from a study of cytomegalovirus exposure and HLA in healthy donors. Primers for the PCR totalled 60 Vbeta and 13 Jbeta. Here immunoSEQ multiplex PCR was the method, and the copy in TCRdb shows in-frame clones only, minus some. This table has some 190,000 clones, about 81% appearing once. All the people who gave samples were healthy bone marrow donors. V lost 3 bases and J lost 6, with 14 bases in between. This CDR3 region has 14 residues. Germline CDR1 and CDR2: SNHLY and FYNNEI. With respect to this clone: The target antigen is unknown.

Broader study findings: Clonal expansion, a later analysis showed, was greater in HLA-associated TCR beta chains than in equally common others.

The sample was PBMCs. V and J are TRBV2 and TRBJ1-2; D call uncertain. The TCR sequence derives from a man aged 40-49 years in good health and CMV-seronegative. The CDR3 sequence is CASSDLGSSDGYTF. The CDR3 coding sequence is TGTGCCAGCAGTGACCTCGGGAGTTCCGATGGCTACACCTTC.